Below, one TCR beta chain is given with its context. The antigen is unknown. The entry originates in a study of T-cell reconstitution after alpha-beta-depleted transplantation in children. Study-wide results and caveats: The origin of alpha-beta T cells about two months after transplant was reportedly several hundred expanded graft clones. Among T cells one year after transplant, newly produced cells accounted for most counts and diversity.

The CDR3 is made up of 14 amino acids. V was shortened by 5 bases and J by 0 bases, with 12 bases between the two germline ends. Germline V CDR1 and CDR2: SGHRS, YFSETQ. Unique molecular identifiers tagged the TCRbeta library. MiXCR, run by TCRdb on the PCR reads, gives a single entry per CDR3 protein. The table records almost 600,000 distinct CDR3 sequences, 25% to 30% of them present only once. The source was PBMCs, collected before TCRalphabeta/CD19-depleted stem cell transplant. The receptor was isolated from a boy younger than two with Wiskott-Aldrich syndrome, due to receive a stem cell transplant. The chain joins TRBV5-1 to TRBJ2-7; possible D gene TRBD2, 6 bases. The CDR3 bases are TGCGCCAGCAGTCCTAGCGCTTCCTCCTACGAGCAGTACTTC. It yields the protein CASSPSASSYEQYF.